Detailed here is one TCR beta chain. Its antigen is not identified. The investigators reverse transcribed all of the isolated RNA, so they sequenced expressed TCRB transcripts. The assay was immunoSEQ multiplex PCR, and TCRdb's table has in-frame clones only and misses some. Of over 650,000 clones in the sample, over 12% were seen once. This sample is drawn from a study of beta chain features in type 1 diabetes. At the level of the study: Across all samples, about 100,000,000 sorted cells were examined.

There are 16 residues in the CDR3. Germline-derived CDR1 and CDR2 are MNHEY and SVGAGI. V gave up 0 bases and J gave up 3 bases, with 14 bases separating them. Overall study results and limits: Naive, central memory and Treg TCRB repertoires seemed to resemble each other more closely in patients than they did in healthy donors. Whether HLA type affects TCRB rearrangement stayed undetermined in the present work. Patients with Type 1 diabetes showed moderately but significantly shorter TCRB CDR3s in all four CD4+ subsets. Cells expressing TCR highly could be over-represented by cDNA sequencing.

The V call is TRBV6-5, the J call TRBJ1-2, with D maybe TRBD1 (5 bases). This clonotype originated in a man between 18 and 35 years old with type 1 diabetes. Sequenced input: naive CD4+ T cells from blood. The CDR3 spells CASSYSVVGADYGYTF. For the CDR3, the DNA is TGTGCCAGCAGTTACTCGGTGGTAGGGGCAGACTATGGCTACACCTTC.